This T cell receptor (beta chain) originates from a study of cytomegalovirus exposure and HLA in healthy donors. Across the study: Early released data comprised tens of millions of unique TCRs from HLA-typed donors.

To note about this clone: The antigen remains undetermined.

Amplification used 60 Vbeta primers and 13 Jbeta primers. The data were produced by immunoSEQ multiplex PCR, yet TCRdb's version contains in-frame clones alone and is incomplete. The sample carries approximately 160,000 clones, roughly 80% recorded once. Overall study results and limits: DRB1 had the most TCR associations and HLA-C the fewest, a later analysis found, with rates varying by HLA locus.

The V and J ends lost 2 bases and 2 bases respectively, with 13 bases between them. CDR3 size: 15 residues. Germline CDR1 is MNHNY and CDR2 is SVGAGI (reference sequence). This chain uses TRBV6-6 with TRBJ2-7; D is perhaps TRBD1 (6 bases). This TCR derives from a woman aged 18-29 years in good health and CMV-seronegative. Sample: PBMCs. The CDR3 sequence is CASSYVQGRTYEQYF. The CDR3, as DNA: TGTGCCAGCAGTTACGTCCAGGGGCGTACCTACGAGCAGTACTTC.